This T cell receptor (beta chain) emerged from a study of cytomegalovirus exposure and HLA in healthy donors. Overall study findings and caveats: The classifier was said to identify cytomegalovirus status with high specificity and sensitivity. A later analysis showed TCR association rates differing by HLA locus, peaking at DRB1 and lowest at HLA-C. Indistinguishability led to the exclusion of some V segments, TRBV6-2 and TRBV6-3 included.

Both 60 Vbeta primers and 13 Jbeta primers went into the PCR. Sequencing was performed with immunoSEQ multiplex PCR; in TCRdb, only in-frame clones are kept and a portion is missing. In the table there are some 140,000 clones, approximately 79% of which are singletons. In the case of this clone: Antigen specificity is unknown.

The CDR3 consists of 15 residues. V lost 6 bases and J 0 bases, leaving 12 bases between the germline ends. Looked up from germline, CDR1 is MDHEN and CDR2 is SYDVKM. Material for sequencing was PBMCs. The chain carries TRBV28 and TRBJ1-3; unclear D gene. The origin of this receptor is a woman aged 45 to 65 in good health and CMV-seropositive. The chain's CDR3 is CASRADTSSGNTIYF. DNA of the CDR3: TGTGCCAGCAGGGCCGACACGAGCTCTGGAAACACCATATATTTT.